The 17 T cell receptor beta chains in this list originate from one sample, sequenced in a study of blood T cell repertoires in COVID-19. The data were produced by immunoSEQ multiplex PCR, yet TCRdb's version contains in-frame clones alone and is incomplete. The sample lists 65,000 to 70,000 clones, about 81% occurring once. The sequenced sample consisted of peripheral blood. Receptors originate from a human donor in a cohort sampled during active COVID-19.

The J gene is TRBJ1-2, the V gene TRBV4-2; D gene ambiguous. CDR1 and CDR2 (germline): LGHNA, YNFKEQ. The V end lost 1 base, the J end lost 4 bases, and 13 bases lay between the germline ends. The CDR3 covers 15 residues. The CDR3 loop reads CASSQVSPEGYGYTF. The CDR3 DNA reads TGTGCCAGCAGCCAAGTTTCTCCGGAGGGCTATGGCTACACCTTC.

The chain joins TRBV28 to TRBJ1-6; TRBD1 is a possible D gene (6 bases). This CDR3 contains 16 residues. The V and J ends lost 3 bases and 8 bases respectively, with 17 bases between them. The germline V gene encodes CDR1 MDHEN and CDR2 SYDVKM. The CDR3 bases are TGTGCCAGCAGTTTGCGCAGACAGGTGCCGCATTCACCCCTCCACTTT. Translating gives CASSLRRQVPHSPLHF.

The V gene is TRBV2, the J gene TRBJ2-3; 8 bases align to TRBD1. CDR1 is SNHLY and CDR2 is FYNNEI in the germline V gene. After removal of 3 bases from V and 3 bases from J, the junction contained 5 bases not matched to a gene. This CDR3 has 15 residues. The CDR3 spells CASSDLGQGTDTQYF. CDR3 DNA: TGTGCCAGCAGTGACCTAGGACAGGGAACAGATACGCAGTATTTT.

The chain employs TRBV20-1 and TRBJ1-2; D remains ambiguous. Trimming removed 1 base from V and 6 bases from J, with 3 bases in between. CDR1 DFQATT and CDR2 SNEGSKA come from the germline V gene (reference sequence). The CDR3 is made up of 10 amino acids. The CDR3 reads CSARVDGYTF. The CDR3 nucleotides are TGCAGTGCTAGAGTAGATGGCTACACCTTC.

The genes are TRBV18 and TRBJ2-6, with 9 nucleotides matching TRBD1. The CDR3 runs to 17 residues. V gave up 8 bases and J gave up 0 bases; unmatched junction bases: 8. The germline gives CDR1 KGHSH, CDR2 LQKENI. This CDR3 is CASTRDRVISGANVLTF. DNA for the CDR3: TGTGCCAGCACCCGGGACAGGGTAATCTCTGGGGCCAACGTCCTGACTTTC.

The V gene is TRBV7-2, the J gene TRBJ2-3; TRBD2 might be the D (5 bases). CDR1 is SGHTA, CDR2 FQGNSA, per germline. The CDR3 length is 15 residues. V was trimmed by 4 bases and J by 1 base, leaving 12 bases between them. The CDR3 here is CASSSSSLGTDTQYF. Here the CDR3 DNA reads TGTGCCAGCAGCTCCTCTAGCTTAGGCACAGATACGCAGTATTTT. The whole variable domain, remainder taken from reference TRBV7-2 and TRBJ2-3, is GAGVSQSPSNKVTEKGKDVELRCDPISGHTALYWYRQSLGQGLEFLIYFQGNSAPDKSGLPSDRFSAERTGGSVSTLTIQRTQQEDSAVYLCASSSSSLGTDTQYFGPGTRLTVL.

This chain joins TRBV5-1 and TRBJ2-6, with D perhaps TRBD1 (6 bases). Germline V lookup: CDR1 SGHRS, CDR2 YFSETQ. V shed 2 bases and J shed 3 bases, with 9 bases lying between them. The CDR3 loop spans 15 amino acids. Here the CDR3 reads CASSLQGVGANVLTF. CDR3 coding DNA: TGCGCCAGCAGCTTACAGGGAGTTGGGGCCAACGTCCTGACTTTC.

Here the CDR3 reads CASSLGAGIGEAFF. The DNA for the CDR3 is TGTGCCAGCAGCTTGGGTGCAGGGATAGGGGAAGCTTTCTTT. The gene calls are TRBV5-4 and TRBJ1-1; D is possibly TRBD1 (5 bases). Germline CDR1 SGHNT, CDR2 YYREEE (reference sequence). The ends were cut back, 0 bases at V and 8 bases at J, with 14 bases in the middle. CDR3 length: 14 residues.

CDR3 sequence: CASSPLTGAKNIQYF. The DNA for the CDR3 is TGCGCCAGCAGCCCCCTGACAGGTGCGAAAAACATTCAGTACTTC. The chain employs TRBV4-1 and TRBJ2-4; D is possibly TRBD1 (6 bases). V lost 4 bases to trimming and J lost 4 bases, with 14 bases between them. The CDR3 consists of 15 residues. Germline V lookup: CDR1 MGHRA, CDR2 YSYEKL.

This rearrangement joins TRBV7-8 to TRBJ1-1; 8 bases align to TRBD1. V lost 2 bases and J lost 8; bases outside the gene matches: 7. Germline V gives CDR1 SGHVS, CDR2 FQNEAQ. The CDR3 is 14 residues long. DNA of the CDR3: TGTGCCAGCAGCTTAACACTCCGGGACAGGGAAGCTTTCTTT. This sequence encodes CASSLTLRDREAFF.

The chain is built from TRBV7-9 and TRBJ1-5, with D maybe TRBD1 (6 bases). Germline CDR1 and CDR2: SEHNR and FQNEAQ (reference sequence). V lost 5 bases and J 3 bases, leaving 11 bases between the germline ends. This CDR3 has 14 residues. The CDR3 region is CASSPQGLNQPQHF. In DNA form, the CDR3 reads TGTGCCAGCAGCCCACAGGGCCTCAATCAGCCCCAGCATTTT.

The chain couples TRBV27 to TRBJ2-3, with 10 bases matching TRBD2. The CDR3 contains 14 residues. Germline-derived CDR1 and CDR2 are MNHEY and SMNVEV (reference sequence). Trimming removed 2 bases from V and 7 bases from J; junction bases left unmatched: 3. CDR3 sequence (DNA): TGTGCCAGCAGTTTACTAGCGGGAGAGAATACGCAGTATTTT. It specifies CASSLLAGENTQYF.

J is TRBJ1-4 and V is TRBV29-1, with 7 bases fitting TRBD1. V lost 6 bases to trimming and J lost 0 bases; unmatched junction nucleotides: 13. CDR1 is SQVTM and CDR2 is ANQGSEA in the germline V gene. This CDR3 is built from 17 residues. DNA of the CDR3: TGCAGCGTCCTATTCCGGGACAGAGATGCAACTAATGAAAAACTGTTTTTT. It encodes CSVLFRDRDATNEKLFF. The full variable domain, rest sourced from reference TRBV29-1 and TRBJ1-4, is SAVISQKPSRDICQRGTSLTIQCQVDSQVTMMFWYRQQPGQSLTLIATANQGSEATYESGFVIDKFPISRPNLTFSTLTVSNMSPEDSSIYLCSVLFRDRDATNEKLFFGSGTQLSVL.

V is TRBV29-1 and J is TRBJ1-1; weak D call: TRBD1 (5 bases). The CDR3 contains 14 residues. The ends were cut back, 6 bases at V and 5 bases at J, with 19 bases in the middle. Germline assignment: CDR1 SQVTM and CDR2 ANQGSEA. The DNA for the CDR3 is TGCAGCGTGATTCCTGGACACTATCCTACTGAAGCTTTCTTT. Its translation is CSVIPGHYPTEAFF. Combining the CDR3 with reference TRBV29-1 and TRBJ1-1 gives the whole variable domain SAVISQKPSRDICQRGTSLTIQCQVDSQVTMMFWYRQQPGQSLTLIATANQGSEATYESGFVIDKFPISRPNLTFSTLTVSNMSPEDSSIYLCSVIPGHYPTEAFFGQGTRLTVV.

The rearrangement joins TRBV29-1 to TRBJ2-2, with D possibly being TRBD2 (5 bases). The CDR3 is made up of 13 amino acids. Per the germline V gene, CDR1 is SQVTM and CDR2 is ANQGSEA. Here the CDR3 reads CSTRAVNTGELFF. DNA of the CDR3: TGCAGTACTAGAGCGGTAAACACCGGGGAGCTGTTTTTT.

DNA for the CDR3: TGTGCCAGCAGCCTCCCCGACAGCTACGAGCAGTACTTC. This translates into CASSLPDSYEQYF. V usage is TRBV5-6 and J usage is TRBJ2-7; tentatively, D is TRBD1 (5 bases). CDR1 SGHDT and CDR2 YYEEEE come from the germline V gene. Between the trimmed V and J ends, which lost 4 bases and 3 bases, there was a span of 11 bases. The CDR3 runs 13 residues.

This chain links TRBV18 with TRBJ2-7; possibly TRBD1 for D (6 bases). In germline, CDR1 is KGHSH, CDR2 LQKENI. Trimming took 2 bases from V and 4 from J, leaving 9 bases between them. The CDR3 consists of 13 residues. The CDR3 region is CASSPTQGYEQYF. The CDR3 bases are TGTGCCAGCTCACCAACACAGGGTTACGAGCAGTACTTC.